Sequencing of this TCR beta chain was carried out in a study of T cells in Graves' hyperthyroidism and ophthalmopathy. Patients counted as stable if ophthalmopathy did not develop within 18 months. Each 10 ml fresh peripheral blood draw supplied the PBMCs. CDR3 size: 16 residues. Losses at the gene ends were 3 bases for V and 3 bases for J; bases not matched to a gene: 6. The germline V gene encodes CDR1 SGHRS and CDR2 YFSETQ. TCR beta CDR3 regions were amplified from RNA. The HTBI primer set drove a first-round RT-PCR of the TCR CDR3. TCRdb recomputed calls from the multiplex PCR reads with MiXCR, one row per CDR3 protein. The sample includes hundreds of thousands of distinct CDR3 sequences, around a third of them seen just once. Notes on this clonotype: Its target is unknown.

Whole-study results and caveats: Among thyroid clonotypes expanded above 0.001, most also appeared in blood. Ophthalmopathy cases were set apart from stable hyperthyroidism by a 13 V-J model.

The sequencing sample was made of blood. The receptor was isolated from a woman aged 35 to 49 with Graves' hyperthyroidism. The genes are TRBV5-1 and TRBJ1-5; 10 nucleotides align to TRBD1. This chain's CDR3 is CASSCGDRGDNQPQHF. CDR3 nucleotides: TGCGCCAGCAGCTGTGGGGACAGGGGCGACAATCAGCCCCAGCATTTT.